Following are 28 T cell receptor beta chains from one sample sequenced in a study of shared clonotypes between healthy human individuals. The assay was immunoSEQ multiplex PCR, and TCRdb's table has in-frame clones only and misses some. The sample has around 2.5 million clones; roughly 93% are singletons. Sequences were obtained from naive CD4+ T cells from PBMCs. Subset in this sample: CD45RA+ positively selected. The receptors come from a man between 18 and 29 years old in good health. Some clones in this sample may be carry-over from other donors' samples.

V is TRBV9 and J is TRBJ2-3, with 7 bases aligning to TRBD1. V was pared by 3 bases and J by 6 bases, with 10 bases of the junction left unmatched. The CDR3 totals 15 residues. Germline V gene sequence: CDR1 SGDLS, CDR2 YYNGEE. The CDR3, as DNA: TGTGCCAGCAGCGCTACTCGACAGGGCGAGGATACGCAGTATTTT. Translation: CASSATRQGEDTQYF.

This clone was recorded once. V and J are TRBV9 and TRBJ2-1; 12 bases line up with TRBD2. The ends lost 0 bases at V and 5 bases at J; junction bases unmatched: 6. The germline CDR1 and CDR2 sequences are SGDLS and YYNGEE. The CDR3 sequence is 17 residues long. CDR3: CASSVGLLAGGDNEQFF. CDR3 coding DNA: TGTGCCAGCAGCGTAGGCCTCCTAGCGGGAGGGGACAATGAGCAGTTCTTC.

This chain connects TRBV30 to TRBJ2-1; 10 positions match TRBD1. The CDR3 totals 16 residues. With 2 bases clipped from V and 4 bases from J, the junction kept 8 bases outside the gene matches. Germline CDR1 and CDR2: GTSNPN and SVGIG (reference sequence). CDR3 nucleotides: TGTGCCTGGAGTCCTCAGGGGGGACAGGGGTACAATGAGCAGTTCTTC. It yields the protein CAWSPQGGQGYNEQFF.

J is TRBJ2-7 and V is TRBV28; D might be TRBD2 (5 bases). The CDR3 is made up of 14 amino acids. Germline V CDR1 and CDR2: MDHEN, SYDVKM. V was clipped by 6 bases and J by 4 bases, with 16 bases between them. Here the CDR3 reads CASSRISRGYEQYF. The DNA of the CDR3 is TGTGCCAGCAGCCGAATCTCTCGAGGGTACGAGCAGTACTTC.

The J gene is TRBJ1-5, the V gene TRBV7-2, with D hard to call. From germline, CDR1 is SGHTA and CDR2 FQGNSA. The CDR3 covers 13 residues. Trimming removed 3 bases at V and 2 bases at J, with 5 bases between. The CDR3: CASSFRGNQPQHF. The CDR3 bases are TGTGCCAGCAGCTTTAGGGGCAATCAGCCCCAGCATTTT.

The V gene is TRBV5-1, the J gene TRBJ1-2; tentatively, D is TRBD1 (6 bases). CDR3 size: 14 residues. V was clipped by 2 bases and J by 2 bases, with 10 bases between them. Germline V gene data show CDR1 as SGHRS and CDR2 as YFSETQ. CDR3 nucleotides: TGCGCCAGCAGCTTTCAGGGGCAGAACTATGGCTACACCTTC. It codes for CASSFQGQNYGYTF.

J is TRBJ1-4 and V is TRBV23-1; 10 nucleotides match TRBD1. TRBV23-1 is an ORF; its function is uncertain. The CDR3 has 13 amino acids. Trimming at V came to 8 bases and at J to 8 bases, leaving 5 bases not matched to a gene. Written as DNA, the CDR3 is TGCGCCAGCGGGGACAGGGGACGGGAAAAACTGTTTTTT. Amino acids: CASGDRGREKLFF.

V is TRBV6-5 and J is TRBJ2-1; 9 nucleotides line up with TRBD1. The length of the CDR3 is 16 residues. Germline V gene data show CDR1 as MNHEY and CDR2 as SVGAGI. Trimming removed 0 bases from V and 7 bases from J; junction bases left unmatched: 7. CDR3 in DNA: TGTGCCAGCAGTTACTCGGGACAGGGAAGAGGAAATGAGCAGTTCTTC. Translating gives CASSYSGQGRGNEQFF.

J is TRBJ2-2 and V is TRBV14; D uncertain. V was trimmed by 2 bases and J by 4 bases, leaving 2 bases between them. This CDR3 is built from 12 residues. Germline V gene sequence: CDR1 SGHDN, CDR2 FVKESK. DNA of the CDR3: TGTGCCAGCAGCCAACTCACCGGGGAGCTGTTTTTT. Residues: CASSQLTGELFF.

This clone came up once. V usage is TRBV10-3 and J usage is TRBJ2-2; 8 bases line up with TRBD2. Trimming removed 10 bases from V and 6 bases from J; junction bases left unmatched: 4. Germline V gene sequence: CDR1 ENHRY, CDR2 SYGVKD. The CDR3 is 12 amino acids. In nucleotides, the CDR3 is TGTGCCACCAGCGGGGGAGCCGGGGAGCTGTTTTTT. This sequence encodes CATSGGAGELFF.

This chain connects TRBV25-1 to TRBJ1-2, with D unclear. The V and J ends lost 4 bases and 0 bases respectively, with 9 bases between them. Germline V gives CDR1 MGHDK, CDR2 SYGVNS. This CDR3 is built from 14 residues. The CDR3 DNA sequence: TGTGCCAGCAGTGGAAAGAAATCTAACTATGGCTACACCTTC. It yields the protein CASSGKKSNYGYTF.

The rearrangement uses TRBV15 and TRBJ2-1, with D tentatively TRBD1 or TRBD2 (5 bases each). The CDR3 runs 15 residues. The V and J ends lost 4 bases and 2 bases respectively, with 12 bases between them. Germline-derived CDR1 and CDR2 are LNHNV and YYDKDF (reference sequence). The CDR3 loop is CATSKGTSAYNEQFF. In DNA, the CDR3 is TGTGCCACCAGCAAAGGGACGTCCGCCTACAATGAGCAGTTCTTC.

This chain connects TRBV5-5 to TRBJ1-1; 8 positions match TRBD1. CDR3 length equals 17 residues. CDR1 SGHKS and CDR2 YYEKEE come from the germline V gene (reference sequence). With V trimmed by 4 bases and J by 0 bases, 11 bases remained unmatched. The CDR3 sequence: CASSPYPQGALNTEAFF. The CDR3 DNA sequence: TGTGCCAGCAGCCCTTACCCCCAGGGGGCCTTGAACACTGAAGCTTTCTTT.

V gene TRBV5-4 combines with J gene TRBJ1-2, with D hard to call. The V gene lost 2 bases and the J gene lost 0 bases, with 11 bases spanning the gap. Germline loops: CDR1 SGHNT, CDR2 YYREEE (reference sequence). The CDR3 contains 15 residues. This CDR3 reads CASSFQSRPNYGYTF. The CDR3 DNA sequence: TGTGCCAGCAGCTTCCAATCGAGGCCTAACTATGGCTACACCTTC. Combining the CDR3 with reference TRBV5-4 and TRBJ1-2 gives the whole variable domain ETGVTQSPTHLIKTRGQQVTLRCSSQSGHNTVSWYQQALGQGPQFIFQYYREEENGRGNFPPRFSGLQFPNYSSELNVNALELDDSALYLCASSFQSRPNYGYTFGSGTRLTVV.

The V and J genes are TRBV4-1 and TRBJ2-5; the match to TRBD2 covers 8 bases. The V gene end was trimmed by 5 bases and the J gene end by 0 bases; junction bases not matched to a gene: 5. The length of the CDR3 is 15 residues. The germline CDR1 and CDR2 sequences are MGHRA and YSYEKL. This chain's CDR3 is CASSSRTSHQETQYF. The CDR3 coding sequence is TGCGCCAGCAGCAGTCGGACTAGCCACCAAGAGACCCAGTACTTC.

Regarding this clone: The sample carries other DNA sequences with the same CDR3. The V gene is TRBV10-3, the J gene TRBJ2-5, with no clear D. This CDR3 region has 11 residues. V was trimmed by 6 bases and J by 5 bases, leaving 7 bases between them. The germline CDR1 and CDR2 sequences are ENHRY and SYGVKD. CDR3 amino acids: CAISAGETQYF. The CDR3 DNA reads as TGTGCCATCAGCGCCGGGGAGACCCAGTACTTC.

J is TRBJ1-2 and V is TRBV29-1; no reliable D call. Germline CDR1 and CDR2: SQVTM and ANQGSEA. V gave up 4 bases and J gave up 6 bases, with 6 bases separating them. The CDR3 is 10 amino acids. The CDR3 spells CSVGHNGYTF. The CDR3 DNA follows: TGCAGCGTTGGGCACAATGGCTACACCTTC.

The chain couples TRBV27 to TRBJ1-5, with D possibly matching TRBD1 (5 bases). V was trimmed by 6 bases and J by 2 bases, leaving 11 bases between them. Germline V gene sequence: CDR1 MNHEY, CDR2 SMNVEV (reference sequence). This CDR3 has 14 residues. CDR3 sequence reads: CASSLDRRNQPQHF. As DNA, the CDR3 is TGTGCCAGCAGCCTAGACAGACGCAATCAGCCCCAGCATTTT.

This chain connects TRBV19 to TRBJ1-1; D is unresolved. Trimming pared 1 base from V and 3 bases from J, leaving 9 bases between. CDR1 and CDR2 from the germline V gene are LNHDA and SQIVND (reference sequence). The CDR3 is 14 amino acids. The CDR3 bases are TGTGCCAGTAGTATAGGGGCGGGTGACACTGAAGCTTTCTTT. This codes for CASSIGAGDTEAFF. The variable domain in full, completed from reference TRBV19 and TRBJ1-1, reads DGGITQSPKYLFRKEGQNVTLSCEQNLNHDAMYWYRQDPGQGLRLIYYSQIVNDFQKGDIAEGYSVSREKKESFPLTVTSAQKNPTAFYLCASSIGAGDTEAFFGQGTRLTVV.

This clone appeared a single time. The chain couples TRBV9 to TRBJ2-7; the D gene is possibly TRBD2 (6 bases). Germline V gene data show CDR1 as SGDLS and CDR2 as YYNGEE. The V end was cut by 0 bases, the J end by 2 bases, with 12 bases between. The CDR3 is made up of 15 amino acids. This CDR3 is CASSVGVGGTYEQYF. The CDR3 DNA reads TGTGCCAGCAGCGTAGGGGTGGGAGGTACCTACGAGCAGTACTTC. Combining the CDR3 with reference TRBV9 and TRBJ2-7 gives the whole variable domain DSGVTQTPKHLITATGQRVTLRCSPRSGDLSVYWYQQSLDQGLQFLIQYYNGEERAKGNILERFSAQQFPDLHSELNLSSLELGDSALYFCASSVGVGGTYEQYFGPGTRLTVT.

This clone was detected once. V is TRBV5-6 and J is TRBJ2-3; D is ambiguous. The CDR3 totals 17 residues. Germline loops: CDR1 SGHDT, CDR2 YYEEEE. The V end was cut by 0 bases, the J end by 1 base, with 15 bases between. The CDR3 here is CASSLVGERWGTDTQYF. In DNA, the CDR3 is TGTGCCAGCAGCTTGGTTGGAGAGAGATGGGGCACAGATACGCAGTATTTT.

As concerns this clone: Within the sample, other DNA sequences also encode this same CDR3. V gene TRBV30 combines with J gene TRBJ1-6; TRBD1 might be the D (6 bases). The CDR3 contains 13 residues. Germline loops: CDR1 GTSNPN, CDR2 SVGIG (reference sequence). V lost 3 bases and J 7 bases, leaving 10 bases between the germline ends. DNA for the CDR3: TGTGCCTGGAGAGGACAGATAAATTCACCCCTCCACTTT. Residues: CAWRGQINSPLHF. Combining the CDR3 with reference TRBV30 and TRBJ1-6 gives the whole variable domain SQTIHQWPATLVQPVGSPLSLECTVEGTSNPNLYWYRQAAGRGLQLLFYSVGIGQISSEVPQNLSASRPQDRQFILSSKKLLLSDSGFYLCAWRGQINSPLHFGNGTRLTVT.

CDR3 nucleotides: TGCAGCGTTGATGACACTTTCAAGGGGACCCAGTACTTC. It specifies CSVDDTFKGTQYF. The V gene is TRBV29-1, the J gene TRBJ2-5; D call uncertain. V was cut by 3 bases and J by 7 bases, with 15 bases left in between. Germline CDR1 SQVTM, CDR2 ANQGSEA. The CDR3 has 13 amino acids.

This chain uses TRBV14 with TRBJ2-3, with TRBD2 matching 9 bases. Trimming at V came to 4 bases and at J to 1 base, leaving 3 bases not matched to a gene. The germline V gene has CDR1 SGHDN and CDR2 FVKESK. The CDR3 length is 15 residues. The DNA of the CDR3 is TGTGCCAGCAGCCCCTGGACTAGCGGCACAGATACGCAGTATTTT. Encoded protein: CASSPWTSGTDTQYF. The whole variable domain, filled in from reference TRBV14 and TRBJ2-3, reads EAGVTQFPSHSVIEKGQTVTLRCDPISGHDNLYWYRRVMGKEIKFLLHFVKESKQDESGMPNNRFLAERTGGTYSTLKVQPAELEDSGVYFCASSPWTSGTDTQYFGPGTRLTVL.

The chain carries TRBV6-5 and TRBJ2-7, with 8 bases matching TRBD1. The germline V gene has CDR1 MNHEY and CDR2 SVGAGI. Losses at the gene ends were 4 bases for V and 3 bases for J; bases not matched to a gene: 8. CDR3 length: 15 residues. This CDR3 reads CASSLRRQGYYEQYF. CDR3 bases: TGTGCCAGCAGTTTGCGGAGACAGGGGTACTACGAGCAGTACTTC.

The chain recombines TRBV28 with TRBJ2-7; a weak D match, TRBD1 (6 bases). The germline gives CDR1 MDHEN, CDR2 SYDVKM. Trimming stripped 6 bases from V and 2 bases from J, with 17 bases between. CDR3 length: 15 amino acids. The CDR3 sequence: CASRSWDTSTYEQYF. CDR3 DNA: TGTGCCAGCAGGTCCTGGGACACCTCGACCTACGAGCAGTACTTC.

J is TRBJ1-4 and V is TRBV6-4, with 8 bases fitting TRBD1. The CDR3 length is 15 residues. J lost 0 bases, V lost 3 bases, and 0 bases had no gene match. CDR1 is MRHNA, CDR2 SNTAGT, per germline. CDR3: CASSEQGATNEKLFF. The CDR3 nucleotides read TGTGCCAGCAGTGAACAGGGGGCAACTAATGAAAAACTGTTTTTT.

A note on this clone: The sample has other DNA sequences that encode this CDR3 too. The V and J genes are TRBV7-2 and TRBJ1-3; D unclear. Germline V gives CDR1 SGHTA, CDR2 FQGNSA. Trimming removed 2 bases from V and 0 bases from J, with 11 bases in between. The length of the CDR3 is 16 residues. Written as DNA, the CDR3 is TGTGCCAGCAGCTTAATAGGACGGAGCTCTGGAAACACCATATATTTT. As protein: CASSLIGRSSGNTIYF.